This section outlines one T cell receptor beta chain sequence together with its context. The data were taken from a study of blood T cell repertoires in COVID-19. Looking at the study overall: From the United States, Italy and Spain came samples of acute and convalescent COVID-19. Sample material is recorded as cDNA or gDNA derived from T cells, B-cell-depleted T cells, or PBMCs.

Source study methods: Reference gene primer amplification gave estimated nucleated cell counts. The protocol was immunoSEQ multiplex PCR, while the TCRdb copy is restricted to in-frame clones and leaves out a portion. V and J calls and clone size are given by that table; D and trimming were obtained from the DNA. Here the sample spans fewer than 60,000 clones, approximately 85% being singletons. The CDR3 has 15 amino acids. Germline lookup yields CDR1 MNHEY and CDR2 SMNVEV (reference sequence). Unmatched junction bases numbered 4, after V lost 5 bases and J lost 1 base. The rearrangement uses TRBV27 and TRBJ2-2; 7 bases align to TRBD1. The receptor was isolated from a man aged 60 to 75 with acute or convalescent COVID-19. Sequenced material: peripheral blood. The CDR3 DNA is TGTGCCAGCAGTCCCCGGACAGGGAACACCGGGGAGCTGTTTTTT. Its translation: CASSPRTGNTGELFF.